This entry describes one TCR beta chain. Antigen unknown. This specimen comes from a study of spatial heterogeneity in lung cancer. Overall study: Consistent detection of more beta-chain than alpha-chain sequences was observed. Raw sequencing reads included, on average, more than ten appearances of each unique TCR and UMI combination.

Findings and caveats of the study: In blood, ubiquitous expanded tumor TCRs appeared more at resection than follow-up.

This sample's time point: sample taken at primary tumor resection. Tumor, nontumor lung or frozen PBMC supplied whole RNA that was sequenced unsorted. Each TCR cDNA molecule carried a unique molecular identifier. TCRdb called the 5' RACE reads again in MiXCR, with one record for every CDR3 protein. The sample shows 77,000 or so distinct CDR3 sequences, 15% to 20% of them seen only once. The CDR3 extends over 13 amino acids. V dropped 6 bases and J dropped 1 base, with 9 bases sitting between them. Germline V gives CDR1 SNHLY, CDR2 FYNNEI. The clonotype was recovered from a male donor with early-stage non-small cell lung cancer. Source: PBMCs, taken at surgery. J is TRBJ2-5 and V is TRBV2; D possibly corresponds to TRBD1 (5 bases). The DNA for the CDR3 is TGTGCCAGCAGCGCCACAGGCCAAGAGACCCAGTACTTC. This gives the protein CASSATGQETQYF.